This is a list of T cell receptor beta chains from one sample in a study of T cell responses to AZD1222 COVID-19 vaccine. Assay used: immunoSEQ multiplex PCR; TCRdb lists only in-frame clones, some missing. There are some 150,000 clones in the sample; around 91% occur only once, and about 5.3% lies in the top ten. Sequences were derived from peripheral blood, sampled on day 0 of AZD1222 vaccination. These receptors all stem from an adult in good health. Both conserved end residues are trimmed from each CDR3.

v_call | cdr3_aa
TRBV16 | ASSRVSSSLHEQY
TRBV7-8 | ASSSRQAGTNEKLF
TRBV28 | ASSIGTGVQPQH
TRBV7-2 | ASSLTSGHGYGYT
TRBV9 | ASSSRDGNNSPLH
TRBV5-5 | ASSLTSGSYNEQF
TRBV6-2/TRBV6-3 | ATSWTSGSNEQF
TRBV18 | ASSDSGSGRETQY
TRBV4-3 | ASSQDASGRITEQF
TRBV21-1 | ASSQITGTSGLILTYEQY